The 20 T cell receptor beta chains given below trace back to one sample, sequenced in a study of human T cells and chemical hapten exposure. TCRdb re-called the RACE reads with MiXCR, one entry per CDR3 protein. This table holds about 58,000 distinct CDR3 sequences, around 11% found once. Indicated time point: patch test 3, about 24 weeks after DPC sensitization. The treatment: therapeutic diphenylcyclopropenone sensitization with weekly scalp DPC. The input for sequencing was whole blood, taken in connection with sensitization to the hapten diphenylcyclopropenone (DPC). The origin of the receptors is a man younger than 40 with alopecia areata. Some clones in this sample may be carry-over from other donors' samples.

This clonotype appeared a few times. The chain carries TRBV5-1 and TRBJ1-2; 7 positions match TRBD1. The V segment lost 5 bases and the J segment 5 bases; nucleotides outside the gene matches: 6. CDR1 is SGHRS, CDR2 YFSETQ, per germline. This CDR3 comprises 13 residues. CDR3 DNA: TGCGCCAGCAGACAGGGGATACTTTATGGCTACACCTTC. This translates into CASRQGILYGYTF.

This clonotype was found many times. The V gene is TRBV2, the J gene TRBJ1-2, with 7 bases aligning to TRBD1. The CDR3 loop spans 12 amino acids. CDR1 is SNHLY, CDR2 FYNNEI, per germline. Trimming removed 10 bases from V and 6 bases from J; junction bases left unmatched: 8. DNA for the CDR3: TGTGCCATCGAGGGGGCCTTAGATGGCTACACCTTC. It yields the protein CAIEGALDGYTF.

The V call is TRBV29-1, the J call TRBJ2-3; D is perhaps TRBD2 (5 bases). Germline V gives CDR1 SQVTM, CDR2 ANQGSEA. The CDR3 is 11 residues long. The ends were cut back, 6 bases at V and 7 bases at J, with 11 bases in the middle. CDR3 loop: CSVEDGYTQYF. CDR3 bases: TGCAGCGTGGAGGACGGATATACGCAGTATTTT.

The CDR3 region is CSYRDPSRYNEQFF. DNA for the CDR3: TGCAGCTACCGGGACCCCTCCCGTTACAATGAGCAGTTCTTC. The J gene is TRBJ2-1, the V gene TRBV20-1; D may correspond to TRBD1 or TRBD2 (5 bases each). The CDR3 extends over 14 amino acids. CDR1 DFQATT and CDR2 SNEGSKA come from the germline V gene (reference sequence).

This clonotype came up many times. In nucleotides, the CDR3 is TGCAGCCTTAGGACTTCTCCTCAAGGGCAGTTCTTC. Residues: CSLRTSPQGQFF. The genes are TRBV29-1 and TRBJ2-1; D is possibly TRBD2 (5 bases). Between the trimmed V and J ends, which lost 8 bases and 12 bases, there was a span of 20 bases. Germline V gene lookup returns CDR1 SQVTM and CDR2 ANQGSEA. The CDR3 totals 12 residues.

This clonotype has only a few counts. J is TRBJ1-1 and V is TRBV12-2. TRBV12-2 is a listed pseudogene. This CDR3 spans 15 amino acids. Here the CDR3 reads CASRPRGGAATEAFF. DNA for the CDR3: TGTGCAAGTCGCCCGCGGGGAGGGGCGGCCACTGAAGCTTTCTTT.

This clonotype was counted ten times or more. This chain connects TRBV6-1 to TRBJ1-2, with unresolved D. CDR3 length equals 17 residues. The germline V and J ends were trimmed by 1 base and 0 bases, with 15 bases remaining between them. Germline V gene sequence: CDR1 MNHNS, CDR2 SASEGT. The CDR3 sequence: CASSEGRKGYPNYGYTF. CDR3 DNA sequence: TGTGCCAGCAGTGAAGGGAGAAAGGGCTACCCTAACTATGGCTACACCTTC.

This chain links TRBV18 with TRBJ1-2; the D gene is possibly TRBD1 (5 bases). Trimming stripped 4 bases from V and 8 bases from J, with 17 bases between. The CDR3 loop spans 14 amino acids. CDR1 KGHSH and CDR2 LQKENI come from the germline V gene. Here the CDR3 DNA reads TGTGCCAGCTCACTCCAGGACATGCAAACGGGCTACACCTTC. It codes for CASSLQDMQTGYTF.

This rearrangement joins TRBV12-3 or TRBV12-4 to TRBJ1-6; 7 nucleotides agree with TRBD1. V gave up 4 bases and J gave up 5 bases; unmatched junction bases: 14. The CDR3 is 18 amino acids. DNA of the CDR3: TGTGCCAGCAGTTCTTACTATTTGCCGGGACAGAATAATTCACCCCTCCACTTT. This encodes CASSSYYLPGQNNSPLHF.

As regards this clonotype: A read error may be the cause here, since a much bigger clone is one base away. The V and J genes are TRBV18 and TRBJ2-7; the D gene is possibly TRBD1 (5 bases). The CDR3 has 14 residues. Germline V gene sequence: CDR1 KGHSH, CDR2 LQKENI. Trimming pared 3 bases from V and 2 bases from J, leaving 11 bases between. The CDR3: CASSPNKGPYEQYF. CDR3 sequence (DNA): TGTGCCAGCTCACCGAACAAGGGGCCCTACGAGCAGTACTTC.

V gene TRBV29-1 combines with J gene TRBJ2-7; no clear D gene. The CDR3 spans 12 residues. Trimming took off 5 bases at V and 1 base at J, with 9 bases between the two ends. CDR1 and CDR2 (germline): SQVTM, ANQGSEA. CDR3 coding DNA: TGCAGCGTTTTGGACGGTTCCTACGAGCAGTACTTC. Its translation is CSVLDGSYEQYF.

This clonotype was detected ten times or more. The chain recombines TRBV7-3 with TRBJ1-1, with D perhaps matching TRBD1 (5 bases). V was clipped by 6 bases and J by 1 base, with 9 bases between them. Looked up from germline, CDR1 is SGHTA and CDR2 is FQGTGA. The CDR3 covers 13 residues. CDR3 region: CASSGGANTEAFF. Here the CDR3 DNA reads TGTGCCAGCAGTGGGGGTGCGAACACTGAAGCTTTCTTT.

The chain couples TRBV7-9 to TRBJ1-5; 8 nucleotides agree with TRBD1. Germline V gene data show CDR1 as SEHNR and CDR2 as FQNEAQ (reference sequence). This CDR3 has 15 amino acids. With 4 bases clipped from V and 2 bases from J, the junction kept 4 bases outside the gene matches. The CDR3: CASSSTGEGNQPQHF. The CDR3 nucleotides are TGTGCCAGCAGCTCGACAGGGGAAGGCAATCAGCCCCAGCATTTT.

The J gene is TRBJ1-5, the V gene TRBV20-1; D not resolved. Per the germline V gene, CDR1 is DFQATT and CDR2 is SNEGSKA (reference sequence). The ends were cut back, 6 bases at V and 1 base at J, with 10 bases in the middle. The length of the CDR3 is 13 residues. CDR3 DNA: TGCAGTGCCAAGGTGGTAAGCAATCAGCCCCAGCATTTT. It yields the protein CSAKVVSNQPQHF.

The rearrangement uses TRBV12-3 or TRBV12-4 and TRBJ2-5, with D unclear. The V gene lost 3 bases and the J gene lost 7 bases, with 9 bases spanning the gap. This CDR3 has 12 amino acids. The CDR3 protein is CASSLGAGTQYF. The CDR3 DNA reads TGTGCCAGCAGTTTGGGCGCAGGGACCCAGTACTTC.

This clonotype turned up a few times. This chain links TRBV24-1 with TRBJ2-3; tentative D call: TRBD2 (6 bases). The length of the CDR3 is 16 residues. The germline V gene has CDR1 KGHDR and CDR2 SFDVKD. Trimming took off 0 bases at V and 0 bases at J, with 9 bases between the two ends. CDR3 DNA sequence: TGTGCCACCAGTGATTTGCCAGGGACTAGCACAGATACGCAGTATTTT. Translating gives CATSDLPGTSTDTQYF.

The chain employs TRBV19 and TRBJ1-2, with D uncertain. The CDR3 has 18 amino acids. V lost 3 bases, J lost 0 bases, and 20 bases lay in between. Germline CDR1 and CDR2: LNHDA and SQIVND (reference sequence). The CDR3 sequence is CASSIRVPSYSANYGYTF. CDR3 in DNA: TGTGCCAGTAGTATTCGGGTGCCGTCGTACTCAGCTAACTATGGCTACACCTTC.

The chain is built from TRBV29-1 and TRBJ2-7; tentatively, D is TRBD1 (5 bases). The V and J ends lost 6 bases and 6 bases respectively, with 12 bases between them. Germline V gene sequence: CDR1 SQVTM, CDR2 ANQGSEA. The CDR3 sequence is 11 residues long. The CDR3 spells CSVNQGREQYF. In nucleotides, the CDR3 is TGCAGCGTCAACCAGGGCCGCGAGCAGTACTTC.

This clonotype was picked up a small number of times. This chain joins TRBV29-1 and TRBJ2-7, with D possibly matching TRBD2 (5 bases). Trimming pared 6 bases from V and 0 bases from J, leaving 12 bases between. CDR3 length equals 13 residues. Germline V lookup: CDR1 SQVTM, CDR2 ANQGSEA. As DNA, the CDR3 is TGCAGCGTAGTCGGACTGCCCTCCTACGAGCAGTACTTC. Translating it yields CSVVGLPSYEQYF.

The CDR3 spells CASSLPGAVYEQYF. CDR3 nucleotide sequence: TGTGCCAGCTCACTTCCCGGCGCAGTCTACGAGCAGTACTTC. The V call is TRBV18, the J call TRBJ2-7; D unclear. The CDR3 is made up of 14 amino acids. Per the germline V gene, CDR1 is KGHSH and CDR2 is LQKENI. V lost 4 bases and J 3 bases, leaving 13 bases between the germline ends.